Listed below are T cell receptor beta chains from one sample, sequenced in a study of T cells of healthy individuals. TCRdb called the 5' RACE reads again in MiXCR, with one record for every CDR3 protein. This sample has 40,000 to 65,000 distinct CDR3 sequences, with approximately 15% found just once. The receptors stem from a human donor in good health. Each CDR3 is given with its conserved first and last residue. The order of the fields is J gene, D gene, clone size, V gene, CDR3 DNA, CDR3 protein. The D gene is left open where the match is weak. The listing skips clone size in some rows; elsewhere it reads once, few, many or a size class.

TRBJ2-2 TRBD2 few TRBV20-1 TGCAGTGCTCATCCCTCTAGCGGGTTCAACACCGGGGAGCTGTTTTTT CSAHPSSGFNTGELFF
TRBJ2-1 TRBD2 . TRBV6-5 TGTGCCAGCAGTTCTCTAGCGGGGGGGAATGAGCAGTTCTTC CASSSLAGGNEQFF
TRBJ2-7 . many TRBV6-2/TRBV6-3 TGTGCCAGCAGTTATTCAACCTACGAGCAGTACTTC CASSYSTYEQYF
TRBJ2-2 . . TRBV2 TGTGCCAGCAGCAGGGGCCACACCGGGGAGCTGTTTTTT CASSRGHTGELFF
TRBJ2-5 . many TRBV3-1 TGTGCCAGCAGCCCAGACGCAATATTAGACTATGCAGAGACCCAGTACTTC CASSPDAILDYAETQYF
TRBJ2-6 . . TRBV2 TGTGCCAGCAGGGGGGGTGCAGGGGCCAACGTCCTGACTTTC CASRGGAGANVLTF
TRBJ1-5 TRBD1 few TRBV12-3/TRBV12-4 TGTGCCAGCAGTATACAGGGGGTCCATCAGCCCCAGCATTTT CASSIQGVHQPQHF
TRBJ2-3 TRBD2 . TRBV20-1 TGCAGTGCCTCCTCCCCTAGCGGGGCCACAGATACGCAGTATTTT CSASSPSGATDTQYF
TRBJ1-4 . . TRBV4-3 TGCGCCAGCAGCCAAGATTTAGACAGTAGTTTGGAGACTAATGAAAAACTGTTTTTT CASSQDLDSSLETNEKLFF
TRBJ2-2 . . TRBV6-1 TGTGCCAGCAGTCAGGAATTGGGACTCGGGGAGCTGTTTTTT CASSQELGLGELFF
TRBJ1-5 . . TRBV2 TGTGCCAGCGGGGAGGACACTAGCAATCAGCCCCAGCATTTT CASGEDTSNQPQHF
TRBJ2-7 . few TRBV5-1 TGCGCCAGCAGCTTTCCGGGGTCCTCCTACGAGCAGTACTTC CASSFPGSSYEQYF
TRBJ1-1 TRBD1 . TRBV20-1 TGCAGTGCTAGCCGGGACAGGGGACCCCGGGGCACTGAAGCTTTCTTT CSASRDRGPRGTEAFF
TRBJ2-3 . . TRBV19 TGTGCCAGTAGTTCCTGGTGGGCGGACACAGATACGCAGTATTTT CASSSWWADTDTQYF
TRBJ1-2 . . TRBV9 TGTGCCAGCAGCGTAGGTCCAGGCAACTATGGCTACACCTTC CASSVGPGNYGYTF
TRBJ2-7 . . TRBV7-8 TGTGCCAGCAGCTTATCCGGAGATGACGAGCAGTACTTC CASSLSGDDEQYF